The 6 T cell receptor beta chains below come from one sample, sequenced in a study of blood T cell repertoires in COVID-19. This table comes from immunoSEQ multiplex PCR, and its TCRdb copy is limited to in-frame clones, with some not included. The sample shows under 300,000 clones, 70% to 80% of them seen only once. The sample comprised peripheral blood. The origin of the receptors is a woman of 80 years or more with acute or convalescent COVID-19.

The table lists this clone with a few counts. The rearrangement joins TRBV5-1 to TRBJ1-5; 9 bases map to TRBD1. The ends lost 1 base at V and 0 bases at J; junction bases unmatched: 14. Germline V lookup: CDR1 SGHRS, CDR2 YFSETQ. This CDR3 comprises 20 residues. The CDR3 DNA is TGCGCCAGCAGCTTGAGGCTAGGACAGGGGCAAGGGTATAGCAATCAGCCCCAGCATTTT. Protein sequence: CASSLRLGQGQGYSNQPQHF.

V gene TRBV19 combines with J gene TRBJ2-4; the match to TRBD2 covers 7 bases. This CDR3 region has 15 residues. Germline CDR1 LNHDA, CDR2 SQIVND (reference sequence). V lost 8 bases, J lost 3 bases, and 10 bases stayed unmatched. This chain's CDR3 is CASGEAGFNKNIQYF. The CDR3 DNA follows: TGTGCCAGTGGAGAAGCGGGGTTCAACAAAAACATTCAGTACTTC.

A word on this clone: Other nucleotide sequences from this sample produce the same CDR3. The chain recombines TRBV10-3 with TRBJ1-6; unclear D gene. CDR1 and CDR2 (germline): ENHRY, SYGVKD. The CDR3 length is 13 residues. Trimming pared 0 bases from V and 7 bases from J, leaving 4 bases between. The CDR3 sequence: CAISESGNSPLHF. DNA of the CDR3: TGTGCCATCAGTGAGTCTGGCAATTCACCCCTCCACTTT.

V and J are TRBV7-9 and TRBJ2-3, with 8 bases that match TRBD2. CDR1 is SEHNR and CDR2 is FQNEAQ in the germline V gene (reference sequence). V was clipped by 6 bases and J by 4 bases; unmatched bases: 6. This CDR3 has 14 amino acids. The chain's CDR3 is CASSPLAVADTQYF. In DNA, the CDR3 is TGTGCCAGCAGTCCACTAGCGGTAGCAGATACGCAGTATTTT.

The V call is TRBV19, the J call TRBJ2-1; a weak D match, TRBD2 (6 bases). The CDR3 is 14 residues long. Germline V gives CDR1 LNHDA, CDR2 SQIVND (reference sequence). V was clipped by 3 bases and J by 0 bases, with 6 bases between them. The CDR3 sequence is CASSMRDSYNEQFF. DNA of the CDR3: TGTGCCAGTAGTATGCGGGACTCCTACAATGAGCAGTTCTTC. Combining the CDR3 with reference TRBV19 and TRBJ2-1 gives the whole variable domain DGGITQSPKYLFRKEGQNVTLSCEQNLNHDAMYWYRQDPGQGLRLIYYSQIVNDFQKGDIAEGYSVSREKKESFPLTVTSAQKNPTAFYLCASSMRDSYNEQFFGPGTRLTVL.

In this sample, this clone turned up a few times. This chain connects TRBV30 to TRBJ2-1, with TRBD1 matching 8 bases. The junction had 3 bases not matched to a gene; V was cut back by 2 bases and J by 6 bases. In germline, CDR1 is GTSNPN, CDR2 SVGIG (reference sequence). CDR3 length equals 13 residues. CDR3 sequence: CAWSTGGGNEQFF. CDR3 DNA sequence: TGTGCCTGGAGTACAGGGGGAGGCAATGAGCAGTTCTTC.